This is a list of T cell receptor beta chains from one sample in a study of sequential checkpoint blockade in melanoma. Sequencing used immunoSEQ multiplex PCR; TCRdb keeps in-frame clones, though not all of them. This table holds 13,000 to 15,000 clones, 52% found once. The material sequenced was CD8+ T cells sorted from blood (inferred from file names), taken from a patient given nivolumab and ipilimumab in sequence. The origin of the receptors is a human donor with melanoma. Each CDR3 is given with its conserved first and last residue. Each record gives: V gene, D gene, J gene, clone size, CDR3 protein, CDR3 DNA. The D gene is left open where the match is weak. Rows give clone size only sometimes, using once, few, many, or a class for an expanded clone.

v_call: TRBV7-9
d_call: TRBD1
j_call: TRBJ1-1
clone_size: -
cdr3_aa: CASSPRTGWPEAFF
cdr3_nt: TGTGCCAGCAGCCCCCGGACAGGGTGGCCTGAAGCTTTCTTT

v_call: TRBV4-1
d_call: TRBD1
j_call: TRBJ1-2
clone_size: -
cdr3_aa: CASSPGQGVYGYTF
cdr3_nt: TGCGCCAGCAGCCCAGGACAGGGAGTCTATGGCTACACCTTC

v_call: TRBV4-2
d_call: TRBD2
j_call: TRBJ2-3
clone_size: -
cdr3_aa: CASSQEGGGSSNTQYF
cdr3_nt: TGTGCCAGCAGCCAAGAGGGCGGCGGGAGTTCGAATACGCAGTATTTT

v_call: TRBV28
d_call: -
j_call: TRBJ1-2
clone_size: few
cdr3_aa: CASSFTGRVLGYTF
cdr3_nt: TGTGCCAGCAGTTTTACAGGGAGGGTTTTGGGCTACACCTTC

v_call: TRBV7-9
d_call: TRBD1
j_call: TRBJ1-6
clone_size: -
cdr3_aa: CASSPWDSNSPLHF
cdr3_nt: TGTGCCAGCAGCCCTTGGGACAGCAATTCACCCCTCCACTTT

v_call: TRBV25-1
d_call: TRBD1
j_call: TRBJ1-2
clone_size: -
cdr3_aa: CASSDSLTGGDGYTF
cdr3_nt: TGTGCCAGCAGTGACTCTCTGACAGGGGGTGATGGCTACACCTTC

v_call: TRBV19
d_call: TRBD1
j_call: TRBJ1-1
clone_size: few
cdr3_aa: CASSLRTGGNTEAFF
cdr3_nt: TGCGCCAGCAGCCTGAGGACAGGGGGGAACACTGAAGCTTTCTTT

v_call: TRBV5-1
d_call: TRBD2
j_call: TRBJ2-5
clone_size: -
cdr3_aa: CASSLGQRGGETQYF
cdr3_nt: TGCGCCAGCAGCTTGGGACAGCGGGGCGGGGAGACCCAGTACTTC

v_call: TRBV5-6
d_call: TRBD1
j_call: TRBJ2-7
clone_size: -
cdr3_aa: CASSTGTGNYEQYF
cdr3_nt: TGTGCCAGCAGCACCGGGACAGGGAATTACGAGCAGTACTTC

v_call: TRBV9
d_call: -
j_call: TRBJ2-1
clone_size: -
cdr3_aa: CASSVTPGNEQFF
cdr3_nt: TGTGCCAGCAGCGTTACTCCCGGTAATGAGCAGTTCTTC

v_call: TRBV5-1
d_call: -
j_call: TRBJ2-1
clone_size: few
cdr3_aa: CASSLELVQSLNEQFF
cdr3_nt: TGCGCCAGCAGCCTCGAACTAGTTCAGTCCCTCAATGAGCAGTTCTTC

v_call: TRBV27
d_call: TRBD2
j_call: TRBJ2-7
clone_size: few
cdr3_aa: CASSLDPSGTYEQYF
cdr3_nt: TGTGCCAGCAGTTTAGACCCTAGCGGGACCTACGAGCAGTACTTC

v_call: TRBV23-1
d_call: TRBD1
j_call: TRBJ1-1
clone_size: -
cdr3_aa: CASSLRTGGNTEAFF
cdr3_nt: TGCGCCAGCAGCCTGAGGACAGGGGGGAACACTGAAGCTTTCTTT

v_call: TRBV10-3
d_call: -
j_call: TRBJ2-7
clone_size: -
cdr3_aa: CAISDRSSYEQYF
cdr3_nt: TGTGCCATCAGCGACAGGAGCTCCTACGAGCAGTACTTC

v_call: TRBV7-6
d_call: -
j_call: TRBJ1-1
clone_size: -
cdr3_aa: CASSSYGGRTEAFF
cdr3_nt: TGTGCCAGCAGCTCCTACGGTGGGCGAACTGAAGCTTTCTTT

v_call: TRBV27
d_call: -
j_call: TRBJ1-6
clone_size: -
cdr3_aa: CASSATGTDSYNSPLHF
cdr3_nt: TGTGCCAGCAGCGCAACAGGGACGGACTCCTATAATTCACCCCTCCACTTT

v_call: TRBV27
d_call: TRBD1
j_call: TRBJ2-2
clone_size: -
cdr3_aa: CASSPTGAGELFF
cdr3_nt: TGTGCCAGCAGTCCGACAGGGGCCGGGGAGCTGTTTTTT

v_call: TRBV9
d_call: -
j_call: TRBJ2-7
clone_size: -
cdr3_aa: CASSVGIGAYEQYF
cdr3_nt: TGTGCCAGCAGCGTGGGTATAGGGGCCTACGAGCAGTACTTC

v_call: TRBV9
d_call: -
j_call: TRBJ2-5
clone_size: -
cdr3_aa: CASSGDRETQYF
cdr3_nt: TGTGCCAGCAGCGGAGACAGGGAGACCCAGTACTTC

v_call: TRBV7-6
d_call: TRBD1
j_call: TRBJ2-5
clone_size: few
cdr3_aa: CASSTPTGDMGETQYF
cdr3_nt: TGTGCCAGCAGCACGCCGACAGGGGATATGGGAGAGACCCAGTACTTC

v_call: TRBV9
d_call: -
j_call: TRBJ2-7
clone_size: few
cdr3_aa: CASSPESRGYEQYF
cdr3_nt: TGTGCCAGCAGCCCCGAGAGCCGAGGGTACGAGCAGTACTTC

v_call: TRBV2
d_call: -
j_call: TRBJ1-1
clone_size: -
cdr3_aa: CASIQASFSMNTEAFF
cdr3_nt: TGTGCCTCTATTCAGGCGTCTTTCAGCATGAACACTGAAGCTTTCTTT

v_call: TRBV4-1
d_call: TRBD2
j_call: TRBJ2-7
clone_size: -
cdr3_aa: CASSHSGGFSYEQYF
cdr3_nt: TGCGCCAGCAGCCATAGCGGGGGGTTTTCCTACGAGCAGTACTTC

v_call: TRBV2
d_call: -
j_call: TRBJ2-1
clone_size: -
cdr3_aa: CASMGEGGSYNEQFF
cdr3_nt: TGTGCCAGCATGGGTGAAGGGGGCTCCTACAATGAGCAGTTCTTC

v_call: TRBV30
d_call: -
j_call: TRBJ1-2
clone_size: -
cdr3_aa: CAWSPQAPNYGYTF
cdr3_nt: TGTGCCTGGAGTCCACAGGCCCCTAACTATGGCTACACCTTC

v_call: TRBV10-1
d_call: TRBD1
j_call: TRBJ1-1
clone_size: -
cdr3_aa: CASRVDRGRANTEAFF
cdr3_nt: TGCGCCAGCAGAGTGGACAGGGGGCGAGCTAACACTGAAGCTTTCTTT

v_call: TRBV5-4
d_call: -
j_call: TRBJ1-1
clone_size: -
cdr3_aa: CASSFTGSTEAFF
cdr3_nt: TGTGCCAGCAGCTTTACAGGGAGTACTGAAGCTTTCTTT

v_call: TRBV7-9
d_call: TRBD1
j_call: TRBJ2-5
clone_size: -
cdr3_aa: CASSSPGQAKETQYF
cdr3_nt: TGTGCCAGCAGCTCCCCGGGACAGGCGAAAGAGACCCAGTACTTC

v_call: TRBV6-5
d_call: TRBD2
j_call: TRBJ2-3
clone_size: -
cdr3_aa: CASSWRGGGPDTQYF
cdr3_nt: TGTGCCAGCAGTTGGCGGGGGGGCGGGCCAGATACGCAGTATTTT

v_call: TRBV5-3
d_call: TRBD2
j_call: TRBJ2-7
clone_size: -
cdr3_aa: CASSWGGTYEQYF
cdr3_nt: TGTGCCAGCAGCTGGGGGGGGACTTACGAGCAGTACTTC

v_call: TRBV19
d_call: -
j_call: TRBJ2-2
clone_size: medium-sized
cdr3_aa: CASSTGLYTGELFF
cdr3_nt: TGTGCCAGTAGTACGGGACTTTACACCGGGGAGCTGTTTTTT

v_call: TRBV6-5
d_call: TRBD1
j_call: TRBJ2-7
clone_size: -
cdr3_aa: CASSYGTGSHEQYF
cdr3_nt: TGTGCCAGCAGTTACGGGACAGGGTCCCACGAGCAGTACTTC

v_call: TRBV29-1
d_call: TRBD2
j_call: TRBJ2-2
clone_size: -
cdr3_aa: CSVEGLAGGLDTGELFF
cdr3_nt: TGCAGCGTTGAAGGGTTAGCGGGAGGGTTAGACACCGGGGAGCTGTTTTTT

v_call: TRBV5-5
d_call: -
j_call: TRBJ2-7
clone_size: few
cdr3_aa: CASSLRGIGYEQYF
cdr3_nt: TGTGCCAGCAGCTTGCGGGGGATCGGCTACGAGCAGTACTTC

v_call: TRBV4-2
d_call: -
j_call: TRBJ2-7
clone_size: medium-sized
cdr3_aa: CASSQEGGQSYEQYF
cdr3_nt: TGTGCCAGCAGCCAAGAAGGCGGACAGTCCTACGAGCAGTACTTC

v_call: TRBV2
d_call: TRBD1
j_call: TRBJ1-3
clone_size: -
cdr3_aa: CASSGPGQGRAGNAIYF
cdr3_nt: TGTGCCAGCAGTGGACCGGGACAGGGTAGAGCCGGAAACGCCATATATTTT

v_call: TRBV9
d_call: TRBD2
j_call: TRBJ2-5
clone_size: -
cdr3_aa: CASSTGGVWETQYF
cdr3_nt: TGTGCCAGCAGCACCGGGGGGGTCTGGGAGACCCAGTACTTC

v_call: TRBV6-5
d_call: -
j_call: TRBJ1-6
clone_size: -
cdr3_aa: CASSYSFQGSLHF
cdr3_nt: TGTGCCAGCAGTTACTCGTTTCAGGGAAGCCTCCACTTT